The source of this T cell receptor beta chain is a study of long-term antiretroviral therapy in people with HIV. Study conclusions and caveats: The clones with expansion before ART were dominant in the repertoire at all time points. Blood specimens, gathered between about 2004 and 2018, were possibly obtained under older ART regimens.

In the United States, treatment was given to all participants with HIV. They ran version v3.0 of the immunoSEQ assay at survey level. Using immunoSEQ multiplex PCR, the repertoire was profiled, and TCRdb retains in-frame clones only, with some absent. The table includes 9,000 to 15,000 clones, almost 80% detected once. Note on this clone: The target antigen is unknown.

The CDR3 spans 16 residues. The V gene lost 0 bases and the J gene lost 1 base, with 11 bases spanning the gap. The V gene's germline CDR1 is SGHVS and CDR2 FQNEAQ. The J gene is TRBJ2-3, the V gene TRBV7-8, with unresolved D. The specimen comprised unsorted PBMCs, sampled 0.8 years before starting antiretroviral therapy. The TCR sequence derives from a woman aged 40 to 50 with HIV. CDR3 amino acids: CASSLAPVVRTDTQYF. For the CDR3, the DNA is TGTGCCAGCAGCTTAGCGCCGGTGGTCCGCACAGATACGCAGTATTTT.